This is a list of T cell receptor beta chains from one sample in a study of tumor-infiltrating lymphocytes in localized non-small cell lung cancer. Here immunoSEQ multiplex PCR was the method, and the copy in TCRdb shows in-frame clones only, minus some. The sample contains about 7,200 clones, 61% of which appear only once. Sequenced input: lung tumor tissue. All receptors come from a human donor with non-small cell lung cancer. The CDR3 runs from the conserved cysteine through the conserved F or W. D genes are given only for firm matches. Size tells how often a clone was seen (once, few, many) or the class of an expanded clone, and some rows leave it out.

.,TRBV6-6,TRBD1,TRBJ1-1,CASTSRGRGTEAFF,TGTGCCAGCACCTCAAGGGGCAGGGGGACTGAAGCTTTCTTT
.,TRBV6-6,.,TRBJ1-2,CASSKSTGGILGYTF,TGTGCCAGCAGTAAATCGACAGGTGGTATACTTGGCTACACCTTC
few,TRBV7-3,TRBD1,TRBJ2-2,CASSLGQGARGEVRELFF,TGTGCCAGCAGCTTAGGGCAGGGGGCGCGCGGGGAAGTCCGGGAGCTGTTTTTT
.,TRBV4-1,.,TRBJ1-4,CASRDSGQEKLFF,TGCGCCAGCCGAGACTCGGGGCAGGAAAAACTGTTTTTT
.,TRBV18,.,TRBJ2-7,CASSTRGDTSYEQYF,TGTGCCAGCTCAACCAGGGGGGATACCAGCTACGAGCAGTACTTC
few,TRBV6-4,TRBD1,TRBJ1-1,CASRAGGGRYAEAFF,TGTGCCAGCAGAGCAGGGGGCGGGCGGTACGCTGAAGCTTTCTTT
.,TRBV5-1,TRBD1,TRBJ1-2,CASSLDLRTGSSYGYTF,TGCGCCAGCAGCTTGGACCTAAGGACAGGGTCTAGCTATGGCTACACCTTC
.,TRBV5-6,TRBD1,TRBJ2-7,CASSMTGGAEQYF,TGTGCCAGCAGCATGACAGGGGGCGCAGAGCAGTACTTC
.,TRBV6-9,.,TRBJ2-7,CASRGNRAHEQYF,TGTGCCAGCAGGGGAAACAGGGCCCACGAGCAGTACTTC
.,TRBV4-1,TRBD1,TRBJ1-6,CASSHQGPGGYSPLHF,TGCGCCAGCAGCCACCAAGGTCCAGGGGGCTATTCACCCCTCCACTTT
.,TRBV7-2,TRBD1,TRBJ1-2,CASSYRQGAGGGYTF,TGTGCCAGCAGCTATAGACAGGGGGCGGGTGGTGGCTACACCTTC
.,TRBV15,.,TRBJ2-5,CATSPLLRTAGTETQYF,TGTGCCACCAGCCCCCTACTGAGGACGGCGGGGACGGAGACCCAGTACTTC
few,TRBV6-5,.,TRBJ2-1,CASSSPNEQFF,TGTGCCAGCAGCAGCCCTAATGAGCAGTTCTTC
medium-sized,TRBV4-1,TRBD1,TRBJ1-5,CASSLEGGQGGNQPQHF,TGCGCCAGCAGCCTAGAAGGAGGACAGGGTGGCAATCAGCCCCAGCATTTT
.,TRBV10-2,.,TRBJ2-1,CASRADHAYNEQFF,TGCGCCAGCAGAGCGGACCACGCCTACAATGAGCAGTTCTTC
few,TRBV6-1,.,TRBJ1-1,CASSPRTVNTEAFF,TGTGCCAGCAGTCCGAGGACGGTGAACACTGAAGCTTTCTTT
.,TRBV15,.,TRBJ2-7,CATSEAGTYEQYF,TGTGCCACCAGTGAGGCCGGGACCTACGAGCAGTACTTC
.,TRBV5-4,.,TRBJ2-6,CASSLTGTGANVLTF,TGTGCCAGCAGCTTGACGGGGACTGGGGCCAACGTCCTGACTTTC
.,TRBV7-2,TRBD2,TRBJ2-1,CASSFAAGYNEQFF,TGTGCCAGCAGCTTTGCAGCGGGGTACAATGAGCAGTTCTTC
.,TRBV29-1,TRBD1,TRBJ2-5,CSVARGTGATETQYF,TGCAGCGTTGCCAGAGGGACAGGGGCCACAGAGACCCAGTACTTC
.,TRBV28,.,TRBJ2-7,CASTLDSSYEQYF,TGTGCCAGCACCTTGGACAGCTCCTACGAGCAGTACTTC
.,TRBV30,.,TRBJ2-7,CAWSLQDLGEQYF,TGTGCCTGGAGCCTTCAGGACTTGGGGGAGCAGTACTTC
.,TRBV6-1,.,TRBJ2-2,CASSESIAGELFF,TGTGCCAGCAGTGAATCCATCGCCGGGGAGCTGTTTTTT
.,TRBV6-6,.,TRBJ2-1,CASSKGPSSYNEQFF,TGTGCCAGCAGTAAGGGGCCGAGCTCCTACAATGAGCAGTTCTTC
once,TRBV11-2,.,TRBJ2-1,CASSLERTRYNEQFF,TGTGCCAGCAGCTTAGAACGGACTCGTTACAATGAGCAGTTCTTC
.,TRBV5-4,.,TRBJ2-5,CASSQDPRSETQYF,TGTGCCAGCAGCCAAGATCCTAGGTCAGAGACCCAGTACTTC
.,TRBV6-6,.,TRBJ1-5,CASSYRGAVGQPQHF,TGTGCCAGCAGTTACCGGGGGGCAGTAGGTCAGCCCCAGCATTTT
few,TRBV28,TRBD1,TRBJ1-1,CASSATGGIEAFF,TGTGCCAGCAGTGCGACAGGGGGGATTGAAGCTTTCTTT
.,TRBV11-3,.,TRBJ2-2,CASSAQGGTGELFF,TGTGCCAGCAGCGCACAGGGCGGAACCGGGGAGCTGTTTTTT